This is a list of T cell receptor beta chains from one sample in a study of brain T cells in children with intractable seizures. Data came from immunoSEQ multiplex PCR; TCRdb stores just in-frame clones and leaves some out. The sample records 300,000 to 400,000 clones, over 90% being singletons. Sequencing was performed on peripheral blood, taken around 5 months after surgery. The receptors originated from a boy under three years old with tuberous sclerosis and intractable seizures. CDR3s include the opening cysteine and the closing phenylalanine or tryptophan. D genes are given only for firm matches. Size values are once, few and many counts, or a class for expanded clones, and some rows have none.

d_gene: -
j_gene: TRBJ2-1
abundance: -
v_gene: TRBV19
CDR3nt: TGTGCCAGTAGTGTGGGACACCCGATTGAGCAGTTCTTC
CDR3aa: CASSVGHPIEQFF

d_gene: -
j_gene: TRBJ2-2
abundance: -
v_gene: TRBV7-9
CDR3nt: TGTGCCAGCAGCTTACTTGGATCAAGCCAATCCGTCGGGGAGCTGTTTTTT
CDR3aa: CASSLLGSSQSVGELFF

d_gene: -
j_gene: TRBJ1-1
abundance: -
v_gene: TRBV28
CDR3nt: TGTGCCAGCAGTCCCGCCTCGGGTAGCGTGAGAACTGAAGCTTTCTTT
CDR3aa: CASSPASGSVRTEAFF

d_gene: TRBD1
j_gene: TRBJ1-1
abundance: -
v_gene: TRBV7-6
CDR3nt: TGTGCCAGCAGCTTATCCTCGGGACAGGGATTGACTGAAGCTTTCTTT
CDR3aa: CASSLSSGQGLTEAFF

d_gene: TRBD1
j_gene: TRBJ2-4
abundance: -
v_gene: TRBV18
CDR3nt: TGTGCCAGCTCACCGACAGGGGTTGAGGGCATTCAGTACTTC
CDR3aa: CASSPTGVEGIQYF

d_gene: -
j_gene: TRBJ1-5
abundance: few
v_gene: TRBV2
CDR3nt: TGTGCCAGCCGAAAAGACGGAGGAGTTCTTAGCAATCAGCCCCAGCATTTT
CDR3aa: CASRKDGGVLSNQPQHF

d_gene: TRBD1
j_gene: TRBJ1-2
abundance: -
v_gene: TRBV19
CDR3nt: TGTGCCAGTAGCCCTTGGGGACAGGGAAAAGGCGGCTATGGCTACACCTTC
CDR3aa: CASSPWGQGKGGYGYTF

d_gene: -
j_gene: TRBJ2-1
abundance: -
v_gene: TRBV27
CDR3nt: TGTGCCAGCAGTTTATTCAATTTTTCGGAGCAGTTCTTC
CDR3aa: CASSLFNFSEQFF

d_gene: -
j_gene: TRBJ1-5
abundance: -
v_gene: TRBV4-1
CDR3nt: TGCGCCAGCAGCCAAGAAGGGCTCGACGGGGGGCCCCAGCATTTT
CDR3aa: CASSQEGLDGGPQHF

d_gene: TRBD2
j_gene: TRBJ2-7
abundance: -
v_gene: TRBV4-1
CDR3nt: TGCGCCAGCAGCCAAGTAGCGGGCCTCTCCTACGAGCAGTACTTC
CDR3aa: CASSQVAGLSYEQYF

d_gene: TRBD1
j_gene: TRBJ2-5
abundance: once
v_gene: TRBV9
CDR3nt: TGTGCCAGCAGCCCCGGGACAGGGAGGGAGACCCAGTACTTC
CDR3aa: CASSPGTGRETQYF

d_gene: -
j_gene: TRBJ2-5
abundance: -
v_gene: TRBV2
CDR3nt: TGTGCCAGCAGTGAATTGCGGAACCAAGAGACCCAGTACTTC
CDR3aa: CASSELRNQETQYF

d_gene: -
j_gene: TRBJ2-3
abundance: -
v_gene: TRBV5-1
CDR3nt: TGCGCCAGCAGCTTAGGACTTTCTCGATCCACAGATACGCAGTATTTT
CDR3aa: CASSLGLSRSTDTQYF

d_gene: -
j_gene: TRBJ2-7
abundance: -
v_gene: TRBV6-6
CDR3nt: TGTGCCAGCAGCCAACAGTTCGGAGGGTCCTACGAGCAGTACTTC
CDR3aa: CASSQQFGGSYEQYF

d_gene: TRBD2
j_gene: TRBJ2-1
abundance: -
v_gene: TRBV18
CDR3nt: TGTGCCAGCTCACCCGGGACTAGCGGGGGGACCTACAATGAGCAGTTCTTC
CDR3aa: CASSPGTSGGTYNEQFF

d_gene: TRBD1
j_gene: TRBJ2-7
abundance: -
v_gene: TRBV2
CDR3nt: TGTGCCAGCAGTGGACAGGGTCTCTACGAGCAGTACTTC
CDR3aa: CASSGQGLYEQYF

d_gene: TRBD1
j_gene: TRBJ1-1
abundance: -
v_gene: TRBV5-8
CDR3nt: TGTGCCAGCAGCTTGGACAGGGGGACTGAAGCTTTCTTT
CDR3aa: CASSLDRGTEAFF

d_gene: -
j_gene: TRBJ2-1
abundance: -
v_gene: TRBV5-1
CDR3nt: TGCGCCAGCAGCCCACAGGGTAGCTCCTACAATGAGCAGTTCTTC
CDR3aa: CASSPQGSSYNEQFF

d_gene: TRBD2
j_gene: TRBJ2-1
abundance: -
v_gene: TRBV19
CDR3nt: TGTGCCAGTAGTTCCCGGGGGGTGGGTCTTACCAGTGAGCAGTTCTTC
CDR3aa: CASSSRGVGLTSEQFF

d_gene: TRBD1
j_gene: TRBJ1-5
abundance: -
v_gene: TRBV2
CDR3nt: TGTGCCAGCAGCATCAAGACAGGGGGAACTCAGCCCCAGCATTTT
CDR3aa: CASSIKTGGTQPQHF

d_gene: TRBD2
j_gene: TRBJ2-5
abundance: -
v_gene: TRBV24-1
CDR3nt: TGTGCCACCAGTGATTTCGGATCCGCCGGACTAGCTAGAAAAGAGACCCAGTACTTC
CDR3aa: CATSDFGSAGLARKETQYF

d_gene: -
j_gene: TRBJ1-5
abundance: -
v_gene: TRBV6-5
CDR3nt: TGTGCCAGCGGCCCGGGCGTGGGCAGTCAGCCCCAGCATTTT
CDR3aa: CASGPGVGSQPQHF

d_gene: TRBD1
j_gene: TRBJ2-7
abundance: -
v_gene: TRBV28
CDR3nt: TGTGCCAGCACAGGGGGCTACGAGCAGTACTTC
CDR3aa: CASTGGYEQYF

d_gene: TRBD2
j_gene: TRBJ2-1
abundance: -
v_gene: TRBV9
CDR3nt: TGTGCCAGCAGCAACACCGGGACTAGCGGGAGGCGAAGCTCCTACAATGAGCAGTTCTTC
CDR3aa: CASSNTGTSGRRSSYNEQFF

d_gene: -
j_gene: TRBJ2-7
abundance: -
v_gene: TRBV7-2
CDR3nt: TGTGCCAGCAGCCCCGGGTCGGAGGTGGTCGAGCAGTACTTC
CDR3aa: CASSPGSEVVEQYF

d_gene: -
j_gene: TRBJ2-3
abundance: once
v_gene: TRBV30
CDR3nt: TGTGCCTGGTCTCCCGGGACTTTCTCTAGCACAGATACGCAGTATTTT
CDR3aa: CAWSPGTFSSTDTQYF

d_gene: TRBD2
j_gene: TRBJ2-7
abundance: -
v_gene: TRBV7-2
CDR3nt: TGTGCCAGCAGCTCGGCTAGCGGGGCGAACGAGCAGTACTTC
CDR3aa: CASSSASGANEQYF

d_gene: -
j_gene: TRBJ2-2
abundance: -
v_gene: TRBV7-9
CDR3nt: TGTGCCAGCAGGATAGACACCGGGGAGCTGTTTTTT
CDR3aa: CASRIDTGELFF

d_gene: TRBD1
j_gene: TRBJ1-2
abundance: -
v_gene: TRBV10-3
CDR3nt: TGTGCCATCAGGATCGGACAGGGGGCCTCAAACTATGGCTACACCTTC
CDR3aa: CAIRIGQGASNYGYTF

d_gene: -
j_gene: TRBJ2-7
abundance: -
v_gene: TRBV6-1
CDR3nt: TGTGCCAGCAGTGAAGGGGAGGTTGCCTACGAGCAGTACTTC
CDR3aa: CASSEGEVAYEQYF